A single sample is the source of the 29 T cell receptor beta chains below, sequenced in a study of beta chain features in type 1 diabetes. Expressed TCRB transcripts were sequenced because the entire RNA isolate underwent reverse transcription. The method was immunoSEQ multiplex PCR; TCRdb's version includes in-frame clones alone and lacks a portion of them. This sample has around 250,000 clones; 14% occur once, and the top ten carry about 0.026%. The sequencing input was naive CD4+ T cells from blood. These receptors all stem from a woman in her thirties or forties in good health.

V and J are TRBV5-6 and TRBJ1-5, with D unclear. The V end lost 0 bases, the J end lost 3 bases, and 7 bases lay between the germline ends. CDR3 size: 14 residues. CDR1 and CDR2 (germline): SGHDT, YYEEEE. The CDR3 region has the DNA TGTGCCAGCAGCTTGGGGCAGATCAATCAGCCCCAGCATTTT. It is translated as CASSLGQINQPQHF.

The CDR3 loop is CASRETGPYNEQFF. As DNA, the CDR3 is TGTGCCAGTAGAGAGACAGGGCCCTACAATGAGCAGTTCTTC. The chain recombines TRBV19 with TRBJ2-1; 7 bases align to TRBD1. The CDR3 is 14 amino acids. CDR1 and CDR2 (germline): LNHDA, SQIVND (reference sequence). The junction had 4 bases not matched to a gene; V was cut back by 6 bases and J by 2 bases.

In this sample, this clone turned up a few times. The chain's CDR3 is CASSRLPQEFQETQYF. Written as DNA, the CDR3 is TGCGCCAGCAGCCGGCTCCCACAGGAATTTCAAGAGACCCAGTACTTC. This chain joins TRBV4-1 and TRBJ2-5, with D perhaps matching TRBD1 (5 bases). The CDR3 contains 16 residues. CDR1 is MGHRA and CDR2 is YSYEKL in the germline V gene. Trimming stripped 4 bases from V and 2 bases from J, with 17 bases between.

V gene TRBV29-1 combines with J gene TRBJ1-1; 11 positions agree with TRBD1. The J segment lost 6 bases and the V segment lost 5 bases, leaving 8 bases of the junction unmatched. The CDR3 consists of 14 residues. The germline CDR1 and CDR2 sequences are SQVTM and ANQGSEA. CDR3 amino acids: CSVPRDRGSAEAFF. Here the CDR3 DNA reads TGCAGCGTTCCCCGGGACAGGGGGAGTGCTGAAGCTTTCTTT.

The rearrangement links TRBV9 to TRBJ1-1, with D possibly TRBD1 on 5 matching bases. Germline V gene lookup returns CDR1 SGDLS and CDR2 YYNGEE. Trimming stripped 2 bases from V and 4 bases from J, with 9 bases between. This CDR3 region has 13 residues. The CDR3 sequence is CASSVRGSTEAFF. The CDR3 DNA follows: TGTGCCAGCAGCGTTCGGGGGAGCACTGAAGCTTTCTTT.

The J gene is TRBJ2-2, the V gene TRBV5-1, with 9 bases lining up with TRBD1. Germline V gives CDR1 SGHRS, CDR2 YFSETQ. Unmatched junction bases numbered 5, after V lost 5 bases and J lost 3 bases. This CDR3 comprises 15 residues. Here the CDR3 reads CASRSRTGDTGELFF. The CDR3 DNA reads TGCGCCAGCAGGTCCAGGACAGGGGACACCGGGGAGCTGTTTTTT.

This chain joins TRBV5-5 and TRBJ1-1; no definite D call. Trimming shortened V by 4 bases and J by 1 base, and 17 bases separated the two germline ends. Looked up from germline, CDR1 is SGHKS and CDR2 is YYEKEE (reference sequence). CDR3 length: 16 residues. This CDR3 is CASSLRPGGTNTEAFF. CDR3 bases: TGTGCCAGCAGCCTGAGACCTGGAGGAACGAACACTGAAGCTTTCTTT.

This clone was observed a handful of times. This rearrangement joins TRBV11-2 to TRBJ2-7, with 12 bases identical to TRBD1. Germline CDR1 SGHAT, CDR2 FQNNGV. V gave up 5 bases and J gave up 7 bases; unmatched junction bases: 9. This CDR3 has 15 residues. The DNA of the CDR3 is TGTGCCAGCAGCCTAGGGGGACAGGGGGCTTGGGAGCAGTACTTC. Protein product: CASSLGGQGAWEQYF.

This clone appeared a few times. The sample contains more than one DNA sequence encoding this CDR3. V and J are TRBV6-6 and TRBJ2-5, with 7 bases fitting TRBD2. The CDR3 loop spans 13 amino acids. The J segment lost 4 bases and the V segment lost 2 bases, leaving 1 base of the junction unmatched. The germline V gene has CDR1 MNHNY and CDR2 SVGAGI (reference sequence). Here the CDR3 reads CASSYGGGETQYF. The CDR3 nucleotides are TGTGCCAGCAGTTACGGGGGGGGAGAGACCCAGTACTTC.

The table lists this clone with a count of one. J is TRBJ2-7 and V is TRBV28; D is perhaps TRBD1 (6 bases). Germline V gene sequence: CDR1 MDHEN, CDR2 SYDVKM. The CDR3 runs to 14 residues. V lost 4 bases to trimming and J lost 3 bases, with 13 bases between them. CDR3 DNA sequence: TGTGCCAGCAGTTACGACGGGACACGCTACGAGCAGTACTTC. It encodes CASSYDGTRYEQYF.

This clone was found a few times. This chain joins TRBV6-1 and TRBJ2-4; no reliable D call. The CDR3 is made up of 13 amino acids. Germline lookup yields CDR1 MNHNS and CDR2 SASEGT. V dropped 7 bases and J dropped 0 bases, with 7 bases sitting between them. CDR3 sequence reads: CASMWLAKNIQYF. In nucleotides, the CDR3 is TGTGCCAGCATGTGGCTAGCCAAAAACATTCAGTACTTC.

V usage is TRBV7-2 and J usage is TRBJ2-3, with D tentatively TRBD2 (7 bases). The CDR3 contains 16 residues. Trimming removed 5 bases from V and 1 base from J, with 16 bases in between. The V gene's germline CDR1 is SGHTA and CDR2 FQGNSA. The chain's CDR3 is CASSPRRGAGTDTQYF. In nucleotides, the CDR3 is TGTGCCAGCAGCCCGAGACGGGGGGCTGGCACAGATACGCAGTATTTT. Filled out from reference TRBV7-2 and TRBJ2-3, the complete variable domain reads GAGVSQSPSNKVTEKGKDVELRCDPISGHTALYWYRQSLGQGLEFLIYFQGNSAPDKSGLPSDRFSAERTGGSVSTLTIQRTQQEDSAVYLCASSPRRGAGTDTQYFGPGTRLTVL.

This clone was recorded a few times. The chain uses TRBV5-1 and TRBJ2-2; 8 bases fit TRBD1. The trim removed 4 bases at V and 7 bases at J, leaving 6 bases unmatched. Germline CDR1 SGHRS, CDR2 YFSETQ. The CDR3 totals 14 residues. In DNA, the CDR3 is TGCGCCAGCAGCGACGGACAGGGTCTCGGGGAGCTGTTTTTT. This codes for CASSDGQGLGELFF.

The gene calls are TRBV9 and TRBJ1-5; TRBD1 matches at 7 bases. CDR1 and CDR2 from the germline V gene are SGDLS and YYNGEE. This CDR3 is 15 amino acids long. J gave up 1 base and V 3 bases, and 4 bases lay outside the gene matches. CDR3 amino acids: CASSAETGSNQPQHF. CDR3 nucleotide sequence: TGTGCCAGCAGCGCGGAGACAGGGAGCAATCAGCCCCAGCATTTT.

This clone turned up a few times. The rearrangement joins TRBV6-6 to TRBJ2-7, with 9 nucleotides matching TRBD1. V shed 5 bases, J shed 5 bases, and the junction held 7 bases outside the gene matches. Per germline, CDR1 MNHNY and CDR2 SVGAGI (reference sequence). This CDR3 spans 14 amino acids. CDR3 nucleotides: TGTGCCAGCAGTGGACAGGGGTACTCTAACGAGCAGTACTTC. Translated, it gives CASSGQGYSNEQYF.

This chain connects TRBV5-4 to TRBJ1-1; D perhaps matches TRBD1 (6 bases). CDR1 is SGHNT and CDR2 is YYREEE in the germline V gene (reference sequence). The CDR3 totals 15 residues. V lost 3 bases and J 0 bases, leaving 12 bases between the germline ends. The CDR3 spells CASSYQSGVNTEAFF. CDR3 nucleotides: TGTGCCAGCAGCTACCAATCAGGGGTGAACACTGAAGCTTTCTTT.

This clone was seen a single time. The genes are TRBV9 and TRBJ2-7; 8 bases are a match to TRBD2. J lost 3 bases, V lost 3 bases, and 5 bases had no gene match. Germline CDR1 reads SGDLS; CDR2 reads YYNGEE. The CDR3 runs to 14 residues. The CDR3 protein is CASSATGTSYEQYF. CDR3 coding DNA: TGTGCCAGCAGCGCCACCGGGACTAGCTACGAGCAGTACTTC. The variable domain in full, with the rest retrieved from reference TRBV9 and TRBJ2-7, is DSGVTQTPKHLITATGQRVTLRCSPRSGDLSVYWYQQSLDQGLQFLIQYYNGEERAKGNILERFSAQQFPDLHSELNLSSLELGDSALYFCASSATGTSYEQYFGPGTRLTVT.

The gene calls are TRBV9 and TRBJ2-5, with 14 bases fitting TRBD2. V was pared by 2 bases and J by 4 bases, with 1 base of the junction left unmatched. The CDR3 sequence is 15 residues long. Looked up from germline, CDR1 is SGDLS and CDR2 is YYNGEE. Written as DNA, the CDR3 is TGTGCCAGCAGCGTTGGGACTAGCGGGGGAGAGACCCAGTACTTC. This translates into CASSVGTSGGETQYF.

This clone was counted a few times. The V call is TRBV23-1, the J call TRBJ2-5; 7 nucleotides match TRBD1. TRBV23-1 carries the ORF label, with uncertain function. CDR3 length: 22 amino acids. With V trimmed by 0 bases and J by 5 bases, 27 bases remained unmatched. CDR3 residues: CASSQSKPRTGPYSLSGETQYF. As DNA, the CDR3 is TGCGCCAGCAGTCAATCGAAGCCCCGGACAGGCCCGTATTCCTTAAGCGGCGAGACCCAGTACTTC.

The chain carries TRBV6-5 and TRBJ2-3, with TRBD1 as a possible D gene (5 bases). This CDR3 contains 13 residues. V lost 4 bases to trimming and J lost 1 base, with 6 bases between them. Germline loops: CDR1 MNHEY, CDR2 SVGAGI. The DNA of the CDR3 is TGTGCCAGCAGTTTACAGGGCACAGATACGCAGTATTTT. It translates to CASSLQGTDTQYF.

The CDR3 DNA follows: TGTGCCAGCAGTTACTCGAAACCCAGCTCTGGAAACACCATATATTTT. It encodes CASSYSKPSSGNTIYF. The chain recombines TRBV6-6 with TRBJ1-3; unclear D gene. The CDR3 has 16 residues. In germline, CDR1 is MNHNY, CDR2 SVGAGI (reference sequence). Trimming pared 0 bases from V and 0 bases from J, leaving 9 bases between.

This clone has only a few counts. J is TRBJ1-1 and V is TRBV5-1; TRBD1 agrees at 8 bases. The CDR3 has 13 residues. V was clipped by 0 bases and J by 11 bases; unmatched bases: 6. Germline values: CDR1 SGHRS, CDR2 YFSETQ. The CDR3 bases are TGCGCCAGCAGCTTGGCTGGACAGGGCGATGCTTTCTTT. Amino acids: CASSLAGQGDAFF.

The rearrangement links TRBV9 to TRBJ2-3; 9 bases match TRBD2. CDR1 is SGDLS and CDR2 is YYNGEE in the germline V gene. The CDR3 totals 16 residues. V lost 4 bases and J lost 0; bases outside the gene matches: 6. The CDR3, as DNA: TGTGCCAGCAGCCTCATAGCGGGGGATAGCACAGATACGCAGTATTTT. Translated, it gives CASSLIAGDSTDTQYF.

The V and J genes are TRBV5-1 and TRBJ1-4, with D possibly matching TRBD1 (6 bases). V lost 0 bases and J lost 11, with 17 bases in between. CDR1 and CDR2 (germline): SGHRS, YFSETQ. The CDR3 runs 15 residues. Here the CDR3 reads CASSLDQGTRVKLFF. CDR3 bases: TGCGCCAGCAGCTTGGATCAGGGGACCCGTGTCAAACTGTTTTTT. The full variable domain, with the rest looked up from reference TRBV5-1 and TRBJ1-4, is KAGVTQTPRYLIKTRGQQVTLSCSPISGHRSVSWYQQTPGQGLQFLFEYFSETQRNKGNFPGRFSGRQFSNSRSEMNVSTLELGDSALYLCASSLDQGTRVKLFFGSGTQLSVL.

V and J are TRBV7-2 and TRBJ2-5, with 8 bases matching TRBD1. With 1 base clipped from V and 7 bases from J, the junction kept 2 bases outside the gene matches. CDR1 and CDR2 (germline): SGHTA, FQGNSA. The CDR3 sequence is 13 residues long. CDR3 DNA sequence: TGTGCCAGCAGCTTAGACAGGGGGAGGACCCAGTACTTC. Encoded protein: CASSLDRGRTQYF.

This clone was detected only a few times. This chain links TRBV7-9 with TRBJ1-1; D may be TRBD1 (6 bases). The CDR3 totals 12 residues. Germline V lookup: CDR1 SEHNR, CDR2 FQNEAQ (reference sequence). The V and J ends lost 7 bases and 8 bases respectively, with 14 bases between them. CDR3 DNA sequence: TGTGCCAGCAACTGGGACAAGTCAGAAGCTTTCTTT. This translates into CASNWDKSEAFF.

Only a few counts were recorded for this clone. The rearrangement uses TRBV2 and TRBJ1-2, with a possible D match to TRBD1 (5 bases). Trimming left V 4 bases short and J 4 bases short, with 19 bases between. This CDR3 region has 16 residues. CDR1 and CDR2 (germline): SNHLY, FYNNEI. The CDR3 sequence is CASSAQAARTSYGYTF. The DNA for the CDR3 is TGTGCCAGCAGTGCACAGGCGGCCCGAACCTCCTATGGCTACACCTTC.

This clone has just a few counts. The chain has TRBV5-1 and TRBJ1-2, with 9 nucleotides matching TRBD1. The J segment lost 4 bases and the V segment lost 4 bases, leaving 11 bases of the junction unmatched. This CDR3 has 16 amino acids. Germline loops: CDR1 SGHRS, CDR2 YFSETQ. This chain's CDR3 is CASSLLGQGRTYGYTF. CDR3 sequence (DNA): TGCGCCAGCAGCCTCCTAGGACAGGGGCGTACCTATGGCTACACCTTC.

The chain employs TRBV5-1 and TRBJ2-7; 8 bases map to TRBD1. Losses at the gene ends were 4 bases for V and 13 bases for J; bases not matched to a gene: 16. CDR1 SGHRS and CDR2 YFSETQ come from the germline V gene. The CDR3 has 14 amino acids. The CDR3 spells CASSRPDRDSPIYF. CDR3 DNA: TGCGCCAGCAGCCGACCGGACAGGGACAGCCCAATCTACTTC.